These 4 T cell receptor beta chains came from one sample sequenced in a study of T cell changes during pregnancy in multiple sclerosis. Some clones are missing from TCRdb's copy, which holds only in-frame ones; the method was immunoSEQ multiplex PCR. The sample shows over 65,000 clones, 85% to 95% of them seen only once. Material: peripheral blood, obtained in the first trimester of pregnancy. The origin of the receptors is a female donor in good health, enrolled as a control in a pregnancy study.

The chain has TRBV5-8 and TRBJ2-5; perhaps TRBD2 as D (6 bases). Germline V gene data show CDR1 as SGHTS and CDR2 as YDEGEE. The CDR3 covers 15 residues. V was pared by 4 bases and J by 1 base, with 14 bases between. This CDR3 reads CASSAFGGIQETQYF. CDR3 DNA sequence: TGTGCCAGCAGCGCCTTCGGGGGAATCCAAGAGACCCAGTACTTC.

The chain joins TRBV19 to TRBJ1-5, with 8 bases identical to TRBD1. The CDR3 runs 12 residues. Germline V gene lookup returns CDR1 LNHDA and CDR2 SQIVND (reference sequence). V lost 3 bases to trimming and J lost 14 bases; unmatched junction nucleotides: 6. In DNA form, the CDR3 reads TGTGCCAGTAGTATCTCGACAGGGGCCGAGCATTTT. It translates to CASSISTGAEHF.

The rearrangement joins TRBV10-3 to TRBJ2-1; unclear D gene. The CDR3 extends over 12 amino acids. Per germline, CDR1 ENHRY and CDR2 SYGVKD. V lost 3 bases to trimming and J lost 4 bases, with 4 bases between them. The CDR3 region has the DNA TGTGCCATCAGTGATCAGTACAATGAGCAGTTCTTC. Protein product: CAISDQYNEQFF.

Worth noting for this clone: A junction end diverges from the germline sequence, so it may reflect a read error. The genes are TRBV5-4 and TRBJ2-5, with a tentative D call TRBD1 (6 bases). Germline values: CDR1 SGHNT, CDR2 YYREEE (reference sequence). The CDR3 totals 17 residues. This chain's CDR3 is CASSFSAGTQYQETQYF. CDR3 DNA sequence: TGTGCCAGTAGCTTTTCGGCAGGGACACAGTACCAAGAGACCCAGTACTTC.